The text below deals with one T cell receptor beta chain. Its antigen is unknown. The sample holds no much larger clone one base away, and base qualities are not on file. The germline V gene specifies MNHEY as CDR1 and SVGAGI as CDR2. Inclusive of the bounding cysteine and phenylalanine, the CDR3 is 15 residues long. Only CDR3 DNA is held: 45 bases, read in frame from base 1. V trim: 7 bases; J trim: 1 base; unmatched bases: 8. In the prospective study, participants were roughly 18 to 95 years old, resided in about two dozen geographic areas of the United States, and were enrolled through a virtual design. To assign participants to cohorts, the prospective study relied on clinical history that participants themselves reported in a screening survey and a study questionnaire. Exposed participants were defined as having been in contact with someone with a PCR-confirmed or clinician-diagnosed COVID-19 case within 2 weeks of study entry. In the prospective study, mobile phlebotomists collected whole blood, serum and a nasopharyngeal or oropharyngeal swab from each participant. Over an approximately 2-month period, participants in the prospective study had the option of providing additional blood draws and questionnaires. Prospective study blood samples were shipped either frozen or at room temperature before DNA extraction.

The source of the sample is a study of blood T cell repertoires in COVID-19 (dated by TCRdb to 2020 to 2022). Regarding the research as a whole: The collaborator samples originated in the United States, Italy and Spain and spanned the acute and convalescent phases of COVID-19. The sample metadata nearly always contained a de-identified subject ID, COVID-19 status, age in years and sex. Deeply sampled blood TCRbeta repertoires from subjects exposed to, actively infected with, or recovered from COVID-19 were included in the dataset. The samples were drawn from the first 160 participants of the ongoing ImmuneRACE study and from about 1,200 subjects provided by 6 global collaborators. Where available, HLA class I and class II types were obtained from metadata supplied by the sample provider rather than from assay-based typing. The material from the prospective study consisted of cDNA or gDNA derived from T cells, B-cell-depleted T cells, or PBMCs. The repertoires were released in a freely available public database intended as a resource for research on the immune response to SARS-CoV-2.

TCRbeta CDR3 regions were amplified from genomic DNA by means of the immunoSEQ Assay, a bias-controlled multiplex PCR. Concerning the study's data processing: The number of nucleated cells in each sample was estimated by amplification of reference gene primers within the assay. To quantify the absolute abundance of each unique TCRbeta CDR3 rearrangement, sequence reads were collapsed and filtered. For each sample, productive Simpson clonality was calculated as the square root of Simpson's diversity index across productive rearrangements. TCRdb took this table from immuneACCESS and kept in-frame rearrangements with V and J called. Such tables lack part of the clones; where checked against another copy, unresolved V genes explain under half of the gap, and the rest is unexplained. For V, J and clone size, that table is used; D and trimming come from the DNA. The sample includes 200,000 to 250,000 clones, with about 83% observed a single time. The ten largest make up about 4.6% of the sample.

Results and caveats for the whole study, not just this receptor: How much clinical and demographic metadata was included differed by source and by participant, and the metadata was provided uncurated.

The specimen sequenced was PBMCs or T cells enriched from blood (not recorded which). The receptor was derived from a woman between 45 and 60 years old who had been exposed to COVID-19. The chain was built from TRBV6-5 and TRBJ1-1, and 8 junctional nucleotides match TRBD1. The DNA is TGTGCCAGCATTGTTTCAGGGGGCCAGAACACTGAAGCTTTCTTT. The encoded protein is CASIVSGGQNTEAFF.